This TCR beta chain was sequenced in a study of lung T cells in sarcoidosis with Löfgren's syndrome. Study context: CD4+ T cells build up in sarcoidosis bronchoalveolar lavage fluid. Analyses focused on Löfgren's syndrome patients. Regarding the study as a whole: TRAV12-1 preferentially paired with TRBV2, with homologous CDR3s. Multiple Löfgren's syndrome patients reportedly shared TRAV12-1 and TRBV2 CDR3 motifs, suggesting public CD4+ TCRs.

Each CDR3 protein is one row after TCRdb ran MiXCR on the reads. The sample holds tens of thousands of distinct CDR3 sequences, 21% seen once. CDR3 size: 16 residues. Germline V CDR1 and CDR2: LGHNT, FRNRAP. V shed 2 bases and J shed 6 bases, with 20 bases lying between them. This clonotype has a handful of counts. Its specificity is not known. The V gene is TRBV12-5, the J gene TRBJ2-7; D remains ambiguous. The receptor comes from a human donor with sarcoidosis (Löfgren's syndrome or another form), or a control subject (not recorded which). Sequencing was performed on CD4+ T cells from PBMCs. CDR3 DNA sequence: TGTGCTAGTGGTTTGTCGTCAATACTCCCTGACGGCGAGCAGTACTTC. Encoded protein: CASGLSSILPDGEQYF.